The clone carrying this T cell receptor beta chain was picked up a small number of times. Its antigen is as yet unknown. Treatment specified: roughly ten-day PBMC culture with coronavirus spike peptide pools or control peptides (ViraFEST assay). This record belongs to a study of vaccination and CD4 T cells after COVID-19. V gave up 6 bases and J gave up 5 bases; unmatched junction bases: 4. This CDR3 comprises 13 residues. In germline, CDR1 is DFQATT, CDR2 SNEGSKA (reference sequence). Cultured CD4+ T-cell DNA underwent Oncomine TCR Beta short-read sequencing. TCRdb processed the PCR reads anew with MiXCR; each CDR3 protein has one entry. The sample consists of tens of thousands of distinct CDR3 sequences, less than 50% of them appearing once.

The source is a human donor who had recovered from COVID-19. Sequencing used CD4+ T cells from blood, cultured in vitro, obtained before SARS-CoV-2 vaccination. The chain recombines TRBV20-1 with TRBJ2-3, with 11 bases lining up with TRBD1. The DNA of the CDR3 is TGCAGTGCCCGGGACAGGGGGGGAGATACGCAGTATTTT. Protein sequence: CSARDRGGDTQYF.